This T cell receptor beta chain was retrieved from a study of control samples from healthy donors and cancer patients. Here immunoSEQ multiplex PCR was the method, and the copy in TCRdb shows in-frame clones only, minus some. The sample has over 150,000 clones; 96% are singletons. Sequences were obtained from blood. The TCR comes from a woman aged 30 to 39 in good health.

The CDR3 spells CASSRHPRLGKNIQYF. CDR3 sequence (DNA): TGTGCCAGCAGTCGCCACCCCCGGCTGGGAAAAAACATTCAGTACTTC. V and J are TRBV28 and TRBJ2-4; D is ambiguous. The germline V gene encodes CDR1 MDHEN and CDR2 SYDVKM. The CDR3 has 16 residues. Trimming shortened V by 5 bases and J by 4 bases, and 18 bases separated the two germline ends. The complete variable domain, with remaining parts taken from reference TRBV28 and TRBJ2-4, reads DVKVTQSSRYLVKRTGEKVFLECVQDMDHENMFWYRQDPGLGLRLIYFSYDVKMKEKGDIPEGYSVSREKKERFSLILESASTNQTSMYLCASSRHPRLGKNIQYFGAGTRLSVL.